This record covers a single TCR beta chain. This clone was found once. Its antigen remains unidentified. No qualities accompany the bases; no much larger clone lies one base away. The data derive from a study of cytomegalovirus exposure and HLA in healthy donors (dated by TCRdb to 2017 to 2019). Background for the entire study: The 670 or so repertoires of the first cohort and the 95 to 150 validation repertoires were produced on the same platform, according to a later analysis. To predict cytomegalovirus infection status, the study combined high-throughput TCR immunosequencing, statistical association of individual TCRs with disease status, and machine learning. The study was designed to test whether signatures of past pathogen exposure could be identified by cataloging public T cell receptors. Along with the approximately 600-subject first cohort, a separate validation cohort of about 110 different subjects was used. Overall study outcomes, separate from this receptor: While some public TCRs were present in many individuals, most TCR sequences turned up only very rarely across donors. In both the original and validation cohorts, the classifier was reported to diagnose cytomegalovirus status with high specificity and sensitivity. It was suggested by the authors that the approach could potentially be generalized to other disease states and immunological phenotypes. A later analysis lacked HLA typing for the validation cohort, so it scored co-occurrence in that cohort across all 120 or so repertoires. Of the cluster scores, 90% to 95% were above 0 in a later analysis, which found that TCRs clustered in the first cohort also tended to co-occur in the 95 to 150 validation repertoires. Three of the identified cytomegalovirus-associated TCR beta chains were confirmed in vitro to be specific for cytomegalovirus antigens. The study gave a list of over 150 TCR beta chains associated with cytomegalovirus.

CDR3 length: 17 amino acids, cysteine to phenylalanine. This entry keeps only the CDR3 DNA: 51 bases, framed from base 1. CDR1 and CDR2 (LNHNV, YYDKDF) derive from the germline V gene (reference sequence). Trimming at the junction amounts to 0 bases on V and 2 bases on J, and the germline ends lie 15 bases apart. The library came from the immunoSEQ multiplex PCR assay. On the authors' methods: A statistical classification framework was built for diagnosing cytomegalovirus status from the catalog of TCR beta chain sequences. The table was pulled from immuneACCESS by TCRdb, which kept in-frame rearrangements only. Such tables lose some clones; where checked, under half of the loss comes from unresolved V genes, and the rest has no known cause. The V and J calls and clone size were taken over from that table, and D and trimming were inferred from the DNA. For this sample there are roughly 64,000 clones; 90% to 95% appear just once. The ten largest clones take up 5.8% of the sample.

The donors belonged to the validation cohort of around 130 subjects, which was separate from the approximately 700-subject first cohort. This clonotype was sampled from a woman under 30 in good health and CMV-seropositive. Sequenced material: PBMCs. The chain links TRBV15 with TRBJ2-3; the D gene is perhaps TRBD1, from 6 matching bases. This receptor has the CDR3 CATSRDLQGVVTDTQYF. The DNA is TGTGCCACCAGCAGAGATCTACAGGGAGTAGTCACAGATACGCAGTATTTT.